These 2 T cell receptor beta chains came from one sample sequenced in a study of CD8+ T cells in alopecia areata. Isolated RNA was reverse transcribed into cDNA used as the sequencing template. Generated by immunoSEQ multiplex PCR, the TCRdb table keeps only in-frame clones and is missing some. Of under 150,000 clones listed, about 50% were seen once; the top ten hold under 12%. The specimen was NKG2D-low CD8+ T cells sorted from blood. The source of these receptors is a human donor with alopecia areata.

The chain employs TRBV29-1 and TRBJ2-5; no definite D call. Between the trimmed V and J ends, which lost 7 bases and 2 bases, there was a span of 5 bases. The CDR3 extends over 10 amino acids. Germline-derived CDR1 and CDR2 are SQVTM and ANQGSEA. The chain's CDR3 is CSALQETQYF. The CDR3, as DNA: TGCAGCGCATTACAAGAGACCCAGTACTTC.

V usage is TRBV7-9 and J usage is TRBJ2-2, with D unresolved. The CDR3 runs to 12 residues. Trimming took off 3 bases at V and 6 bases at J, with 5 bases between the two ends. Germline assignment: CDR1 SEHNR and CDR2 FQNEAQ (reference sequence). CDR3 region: CASSFLSGELFF. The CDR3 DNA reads TGTGCCAGCAGCTTTCTTTCCGGGGAGCTGTTTTTT.